The entry below gives a single T cell receptor (beta chain) sequence along with its context. Its antigen remains undetermined. Base qualities are not at hand, and no much larger clone is one base apart. The sample has other DNA sequences that encode this CDR3 too. The CDR3 runs 15 residues from the cysteine to the phenylalanine. Only the CDR3 part of the read is kept: 45 bases, read in frame from the first base. V is trimmed back by 3 bases and J by 1 base, and the junction contains 2 bases that no gene match accounts for. According to the germline V gene (reference sequence), CDR1 reads LGHDT and CDR2 reads YNNKEL. The data stem from a study of blood T cell repertoires in COVID-19 (dated by TCRdb to the early 2020s). In terms of the full investigation: Collaborator samples came from the United States, Italy and Spain and covered acute and convalescent phases of COVID-19. The material from the prospective study consisted of cDNA or gDNA derived from T cells, B-cell-depleted T cells, or PBMCs. Subjects who had been exposed to COVID-19, were actively infected with it, or had recovered from it provided the deeply sampled blood TCRbeta repertoires that made up the dataset. The repertoires were made available in a free public database intended to serve as a resource for research on the immune response to SARS-CoV-2. The samples were drawn from two sources: the first 160 participants of the ongoing ImmuneRACE study, and about 1,300 subjects contributed by 6 global collaborators. A de-identified subject ID, COVID-19 status, age in years and sex were almost always included in the sample metadata. Where available, HLA class I and class II types were taken from metadata supplied by the sample provider and were not determined by assay-based typing.

General study outcomes and caveats: How much clinical and demographic metadata was included differed by source and by participant, and the metadata was provided uncurated.

TCRbeta CDR3 regions were amplified from genomic DNA using the immunoSEQ Assay, a bias-controlled multiplex PCR. From the authors' description of their analysis: Within the assay, amplification of reference gene primers was used to estimate how many nucleated cells each sample contained. To quantify the absolute abundance of each unique TCRbeta CDR3 rearrangement, sequence reads were collapsed and filtered. For each sample, productive Simpson clonality was calculated as the square root of Simpson's diversity index over productive rearrangements. TCRdb stores this immuneACCESS table with in-frame sequences only. Part of the clones is absent; in the studies checked, under half of the shortfall reflects unresolved V genes, and no reason is known for the rest. That table furnishes V, J and clone size, whereas the DNA furnished D and trimming. Present in this sample are 100,000 to 150,000 clones, approximately 82% of which were seen just once. The biggest ten clones account for about 4% of the sample.

Whole blood was collected in K2EDTA tubes by collaborating institutions according to the institutions' own protocols. Collaborator samples were shipped for TCRbeta analysis as frozen whole blood, isolated PBMCs, or DNA extracted from either sample type. The receptor comes from a woman between 45 and 65 years old with acute or convalescent COVID-19. The sequenced sample consisted of peripheral blood. This chain is built from TRBV3-1 (or the pseudogene TRBV3-2) and TRBJ2-1, with 8 bases aligning to TRBD2. The CDR3 region reads CASSHSGGSYNEQFF. In nucleotide form, the sequence is TGTGCCAGCAGCCACAGCGGGGGTTCCTACAATGAGCAGTTCTTC.